The source of this TCR beta chain is a study of shared clonotypes between healthy human individuals. Study-wide results and caveats: Unshared clonotypes carried lower generation probabilities than those common to all four donors.

Clones were read by immunoSEQ multiplex PCR, and TCRdb kept only the in-frame ones, dropping some. In the table there are some 87,000 clones, approximately 63% of which are singletons. Comment on this clone: The antigen is not known.

This clonotype originated in a man aged 25 to 45 in good health. The sample taken for sequencing was memory CD8+ T cells sorted from blood. The subset here: CD45RO+ cells pooled with CCR7-negative TemRA cells.

The CDR3 DNA follows: TGCGCCAGCAGCTCCGGAGGACAGATTTTTGAAGCTTTCTTT. This encodes CASSSGGQIFEAFF. This chain links TRBV5-1 with TRBJ1-1; D is possibly TRBD1 (6 bases). CDR3 size: 14 residues. CDR1 is SGHRS, CDR2 YFSETQ, per germline. Trimming removed 3 bases at V and 7 bases at J, with 16 bases between.